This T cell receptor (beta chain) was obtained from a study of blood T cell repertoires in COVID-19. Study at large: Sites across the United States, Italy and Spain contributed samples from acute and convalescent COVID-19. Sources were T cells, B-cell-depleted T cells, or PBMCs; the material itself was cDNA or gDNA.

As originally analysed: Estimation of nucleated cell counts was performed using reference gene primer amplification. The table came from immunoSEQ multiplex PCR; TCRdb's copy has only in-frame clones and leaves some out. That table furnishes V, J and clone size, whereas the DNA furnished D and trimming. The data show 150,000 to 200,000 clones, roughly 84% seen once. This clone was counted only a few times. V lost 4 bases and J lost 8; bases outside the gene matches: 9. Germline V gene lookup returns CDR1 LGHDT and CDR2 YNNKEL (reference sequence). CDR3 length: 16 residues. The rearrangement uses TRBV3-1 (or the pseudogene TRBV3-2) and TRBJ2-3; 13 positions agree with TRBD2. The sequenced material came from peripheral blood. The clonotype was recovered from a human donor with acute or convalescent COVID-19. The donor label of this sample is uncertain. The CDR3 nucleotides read TGTGCCAGCAGCCGAACTAGCGGGGGGGCCGCTGGTACGCAGTATTTT. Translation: CASSRTSGGAAGTQYF.